A selection of T cell receptor beta chains follows, all from one sample in a study of a mutant IDH1 vaccine in newly diagnosed glioma. No antigen is known for these receptors. Generated by immunoSEQ multiplex PCR, the TCRdb table keeps only in-frame clones and is missing some. The top ten hold roughly 3.6% of the sample, which has over 55,000 clones, about 84% seen once. Sample: PBMCs, taken from a glioma patient whose treatment included an IDH1 peptide vaccine. These receptors came from a man aged 25 to 40 with glioma. The CDR3 runs from the conserved cysteine through the conserved F or W. D genes are given only for firm matches. Size is omitted from some rows. Given values are once, few, many or a class for expanded clones.

d_call	v_call	clone_size	j_call	cdr3_nt	cdr3_aa
.	TRBV28	.	TRBJ1-3	TGTGCCAGCAGAAAGGGGCCCCTACGGCGAGAAGGAAACACCATATATTTT	CASRKGPLRREGNTIYF
.	TRBV11-2	.	TRBJ1-2	TGTGCCAGCAGCGTCCCTAGCGGCGCCTATGGCTACACCTTC	CASSVPSGAYGYTF
.	TRBV19	.	TRBJ1-1	TGTGCCAGTAGAGCCGAGGGGACTGAAGCTTTCTTT	CASRAEGTEAFF
.	TRBV9	.	TRBJ2-5	TGTGCCAGCAGCGGAGAGGACAAACTCCAAGAGACCCAGTACTTC	CASSGEDKLQETQYF
TRBD2	TRBV6-1	.	TRBJ2-2	TGTGCCAGCAGTGAATTTCTAGCGGGGTCCGGGGAGCTGTTTTTT	CASSEFLAGSGELFF
.	TRBV21-1	once	TRBJ1-3	TGTGCCACCTACCTCTTGGGACAGGGGGTATACACCATATATTTT	CATYLLGQGVYTIYF
.	TRBV9	once	TRBJ1-2	TGTGCCAGCAGCTCAACCCCGGGCCCGGCTTATGGCTACACCTTC	CASSSTPGPAYGYTF
.	TRBV5-6	once	TRBJ2-7	TGTGCCAGCAGCTACCGGGCTTCCAACCCCTACGAGCAGTACTTC	CASSYRASNPYEQYF
TRBD1	TRBV6-4	.	TRBJ2-7	TGTGCCAGCAGTGACGGATGGGACAGACTGAACGAGCAGTACTTC	CASSDGWDRLNEQYF
.	TRBV6-6	.	TRBJ2-7	TGTGCCAGCAGTCGGACAGATTACGAGCAGTACTTC	CASSRTDYEQYF
TRBD2	TRBV7-8	few	TRBJ2-1	TGTGCCAGCAGCCCCCGCTTCACTAGCGGGAGGGCCGGTGAGCAGTTCTTC	CASSPRFTSGRAGEQFF
.	TRBV9	few	TRBJ1-1	TGTGCCAGCAGCCCCCAACAGACGAGTGAAGCTTTCTTT	CASSPQQTSEAFF
.	TRBV28	once	TRBJ2-7	TGTGCCAGCAGTTCCCGTGGCGGGTACGAGCAGTACTTC	CASSSRGGYEQYF
.	TRBV6-1	.	TRBJ1-5	TGTGCCAGCAGTGAAAAGTTGAGGGGTGGTAGCAATCAGCCCCAGCATTTT	CASSEKLRGGSNQPQHF
.	TRBV11-2	.	TRBJ1-1	TGTGCCAGCAGTCGTCGGACGGAGGGCACTGAAGCTTTCTTT	CASSRRTEGTEAFF